Listed here are 21 T cell receptor beta chains from one sample, sequenced in a study of identical twins. TCRdb itself ran the 5' RACE reads through MiXCR, one entry per CDR3 protein. Found here are approximately 620,000 distinct CDR3 sequences, over 8.5% of them singletons; the top ten hold approximately 0.94%. The sample also formed part of further work on yellow fever vaccine responses in identical twins.

The specimen was PBMCs. These receptors were obtained from a woman in her late teens or twenties in good health.

This clonotype was detected ten times or more. The chain joins TRBV4-1 to TRBJ2-1; D possibly corresponds to TRBD1 (5 bases). CDR1 is MGHRA, CDR2 YSYEKL, per germline. The CDR3 runs 13 residues. V was shortened by 5 bases and J by 4 bases, with 9 bases between the two germline ends. The CDR3 region has the DNA TGCGCCAGCAGCGTAACAGGTTACAATGAGCAGTTCTTC. This sequence encodes CASSVTGYNEQFF.

The chain joins TRBV20-1 to TRBJ1-4, with unresolved D. V lost 3 bases to trimming and J lost 5 bases, with 10 bases between them. Germline V gene lookup returns CDR1 DFQATT and CDR2 SNEGSKA (reference sequence). The CDR3 spans 13 residues. The CDR3 DNA sequence: TGCAGTGCTAGGCGCAGTGAAAATGAAAAACTGTTTTTT. It yields the protein CSARRSENEKLFF.

This clonotype was observed at least ten times. This chain uses TRBV6-1 with TRBJ2-3, with 14 bases that match TRBD2. CDR3 size: 16 residues. Trimming took 6 bases from V and 5 from J; bases not matched to a gene: 7. Germline V gives CDR1 MNHNS, CDR2 SASEGT. In DNA form, the CDR3 reads TGTGCCAGCAGCTGGGGACTAGCGGGAGTAAAAGATACGCAGTATTTT. This sequence encodes CASSWGLAGVKDTQYF.

This clonotype has only a few counts. The genes are TRBV7-2 and TRBJ2-7; TRBD1 is a possible D gene (5 bases). CDR3 length: 14 residues. CDR1 is SGHTA, CDR2 FQGNSA, per germline. Between the trimmed V and J ends, which lost 1 base and 3 bases, there was a span of 10 bases. The CDR3 region has the DNA TGTGCCAGCAGCTTAGACGCAGGGTACTACGAGCAGTACTTC. This gives the protein CASSLDAGYYEQYF.

Worth noting for this clonotype: The junction departs from germline at one end; a sequencing error may be responsible. The genes are TRBV2 and TRBJ2-3; 13 bases are shared with TRBD2. CDR1 and CDR2 (germline): SNHLY, FYNNEI. The CDR3 has 18 residues. The CDR3 DNA reads TGTGCCCGCAGCTCTCGACTAGCGGGGGGCCCTCCCACAGATACGCAGTATTTT. It yields the protein CARSSRLAGGPPTDTQYF.

This clonotype has at least ten counts. The chain joins TRBV7-2 to TRBJ2-7, with D hard to call. The CDR3 consists of 16 residues. The germline CDR1 and CDR2 sequences are SGHTA and FQGNSA. The ends were cut back, 0 bases at V and 0 bases at J, with 12 bases in the middle. The DNA of the CDR3 is TGTGCCAGCAGCTTAGCTGCGAGGTCGAGCTCCTACGAGCAGTACTTC. Protein sequence: CASSLAARSSSYEQYF.

This clonotype appeared many times. The chain has TRBV4-2 and TRBJ2-3; 12 nucleotides line up with TRBD2. Germline values: CDR1 LGHNA, CDR2 YNFKEQ. After removal of 5 bases from V and 3 bases from J, the junction contained 9 bases not matched to a gene. The CDR3 is 17 residues long. CDR3 in DNA: TGTGCCAGCAGCTCACGACTAGCGGGAGTTCAAACAGATACGCAGTATTTT. Translating it yields CASSSRLAGVQTDTQYF.

This clonotype was recorded at least ten times. The gene calls are TRBV3-1 and TRBJ2-3; possibly TRBD1 for D (6 bases). V lost 1 base and J lost 8, with 16 bases in between. The length of the CDR3 is 15 residues. Germline lookup yields CDR1 LGHDT and CDR2 YNNKEL (reference sequence). Written as DNA, the CDR3 is TGTGCCAGCAGCCAAGCGCAGGACAGCCAACTTACGCAGTATTTT. This encodes CASSQAQDSQLTQYF.

Of note for this clonotype: Its ends do not fully match the called genes, so a read error is possible. This chain joins TRBV20-1 and TRBJ2-1, with D perhaps matching TRBD2 (6 bases). CDR3 size: 16 residues. Germline lookup yields CDR1 DFQATT and CDR2 SNEGSKA (reference sequence). Here the CDR3 DNA reads TGCAGTGCGAGAGATCTTAGCGGTCTCTCCTACAATGAGCAGTTCTTC. It specifies CSARDLSGLSYNEQFF.

The chain joins TRBV12-3 or TRBV12-4 to TRBJ1-2; 10 nucleotides agree with TRBD1. The CDR3 extends over 15 amino acids. Germline trimming cut 1 base from V and 4 bases from J; bases unmatched to any gene: 3. CDR3 loop: CASSLGGQGTYGYTF. Written as DNA, the CDR3 is TGTGCCAGCAGTTTAGGGGGACAGGGGACCTATGGCTACACCTTC.

The V call is TRBV7-2, the J call TRBJ2-7; the match to TRBD2 covers 8 bases. Trimming cost V 5 bases and J 7 bases; bases outside gene matches: 10. This CDR3 is built from 14 residues. The germline V gene encodes CDR1 SGHTA and CDR2 FQGNSA. CDR3 in DNA: TGTGCCAGCAGCCGTGACGGGAGGGGGGATGAGCAGTACTTC. As protein: CASSRDGRGDEQYF.

This clonotype showed up just a few times. The V gene is TRBV14, the J gene TRBJ2-7; 9 nucleotides match TRBD1. With 3 bases clipped from V and 0 bases from J, the junction kept 3 bases outside the gene matches. Germline values: CDR1 SGHDN, CDR2 FVKESK. This CDR3 has 15 residues. CDR3 loop: CASSHRTGASYEQYF. Written as DNA, the CDR3 is TGTGCCAGCAGCCACCGGACAGGGGCCTCCTACGAGCAGTACTTC. Full variable domain (outside the CDR3, taken from reference TRBV14 and TRBJ2-7): EAGVTQFPSHSVIEKGQTVTLRCDPISGHDNLYWYRRVMGKEIKFLLHFVKESKQDESGMPNNRFLAERTGGTYSTLKVQPAELEDSGVYFCASSHRTGASYEQYFGPGTRLTVT.

This clonotype was detected ten times or more. V gene TRBV3-1 combines with J gene TRBJ2-7; no definite D call. Germline V lookup: CDR1 LGHDT, CDR2 YNNKEL (reference sequence). There are 14 residues in the CDR3. Trimming removed 0 bases at V and 2 bases at J, with 8 bases between. The DNA for the CDR3 is TGTGCCAGCAGCCAAGAGCTACGGCCCTACGAGCAGTACTTC. As protein: CASSQELRPYEQYF.

The J gene is TRBJ2-7, the V gene TRBV11-2; TRBD2 agrees at 16 bases. CDR1 and CDR2 from the germline V gene are SGHAT and FQNNGV. With V trimmed by 6 bases and J by 4 bases, 12 bases remained unmatched. The CDR3 is 18 amino acids. The DNA for the CDR3 is TGTGCCAGCAGGCTCCCGGGACTAGCGGGAGGGCCGGTTTACGAGCAGTACTTC. Translated, it gives CASRLPGLAGGPVYEQYF. The entire variable domain, with the rest obtained from reference TRBV11-2 and TRBJ2-7, is as follows: EAGVAQSPRYKIIEKRQSVAFWCNPISGHATLYWYQQILGQGPKLLIQFQNNGVVDDSQLPKDRFSAERLKGVDSTLKIQPAKLEDSAVYLCASRLPGLAGGPVYEQYFGPGTRLTVT.

V and J are TRBV28 and TRBJ2-6; D uncertain. CDR3 length: 16 amino acids. The germline gives CDR1 MDHEN, CDR2 SYDVKM. The V end lost 7 bases, the J end lost 0 bases, and 13 bases lay between the germline ends. The DNA of the CDR3 is TGTGCCAGCACCCCCAATGAGCTCTCTGGGGCCAACGTCCTGACTTTC. Translating it yields CASTPNELSGANVLTF.

The rearrangement joins TRBV4-2 to TRBJ2-7, with a weak D call TRBD2 (6 bases). V lost 3 bases, J lost 2 bases, and 20 bases lay in between. From germline, CDR1 is LGHNA and CDR2 YNFKEQ. This CDR3 has 17 residues. CDR3 DNA: TGTGCCAGCAGCCAGGAAAGGGCGGGGAGAGGTCCCTACGAGCAGTACTTC. Translating gives CASSQERAGRGPYEQYF.

The chain links TRBV6-2 or TRBV6-3 to TRBJ1-2; 7 nucleotides match TRBD1. This CDR3 spans 13 amino acids. V gave up 6 bases and J gave up 7 bases; unmatched junction bases: 8. The V gene's germline CDR1 is MNHEY and CDR2 SVGEGT. The CDR3 here is CASSEGQTSGYTF. The CDR3 bases are TGTGCCAGCAGCGAGGGACAGACTTCTGGCTACACCTTC.

This clonotype was detected only a few times. V and J are TRBV20-1 and TRBJ2-7, with D unclear. CDR1 and CDR2 from the germline V gene are DFQATT and SNEGSKA (reference sequence). The ends were cut back, 5 bases at V and 0 bases at J, with 8 bases in the middle. The CDR3 spans 12 residues. For the CDR3, the DNA is TGCAGTGCTTTTCAGGACTCCTACGAGCAGTACTTC. The encoded protein is CSAFQDSYEQYF.

This clonotype was observed at least ten times. V gene TRBV15 combines with J gene TRBJ2-1; either TRBD1 or TRBD2 may supply D (5 bases each). The CDR3 totals 18 residues. Germline lookup yields CDR1 LNHNV and CDR2 YYDKDF (reference sequence). The V end lost 0 bases, the J end lost 0 bases, and 15 bases lay between the germline ends. CDR3 coding DNA: TGTGCCACCAGCAGAGATCGTATGGCAGGGAGCTCCTACAATGAGCAGTTCTTC. Protein product: CATSRDRMAGSSYNEQFF.

This clonotype was counted ten times or more. V gene TRBV6-5 combines with J gene TRBJ2-1, with 10 bases lining up with TRBD2. The CDR3 runs 15 residues. V was pared by 4 bases and J by 5 bases, with 5 bases of the junction left unmatched. Germline CDR1 is MNHEY and CDR2 is SVGAGI. Here the CDR3 DNA reads TGTGCCAGCAGTTCTAGCGGGAGCCTGAACAATGAGCAGTTCTTC. It specifies CASSSSGSLNNEQFF.

This clonotype was detected only once. This chain connects TRBV4-2 to TRBJ2-7; D could derive from TRBD1 or TRBD2 (5 bases each). Trimming left V 4 bases short and J 5 bases short, with 12 bases between. Germline V gene data show CDR1 as LGHNA and CDR2 as YNFKEQ. The CDR3 covers 13 residues. The CDR3 reads CASSPRETDEQYF. CDR3 DNA sequence: TGTGCCAGCAGCCCCAGGGAGACGGACGAGCAGTACTTC.